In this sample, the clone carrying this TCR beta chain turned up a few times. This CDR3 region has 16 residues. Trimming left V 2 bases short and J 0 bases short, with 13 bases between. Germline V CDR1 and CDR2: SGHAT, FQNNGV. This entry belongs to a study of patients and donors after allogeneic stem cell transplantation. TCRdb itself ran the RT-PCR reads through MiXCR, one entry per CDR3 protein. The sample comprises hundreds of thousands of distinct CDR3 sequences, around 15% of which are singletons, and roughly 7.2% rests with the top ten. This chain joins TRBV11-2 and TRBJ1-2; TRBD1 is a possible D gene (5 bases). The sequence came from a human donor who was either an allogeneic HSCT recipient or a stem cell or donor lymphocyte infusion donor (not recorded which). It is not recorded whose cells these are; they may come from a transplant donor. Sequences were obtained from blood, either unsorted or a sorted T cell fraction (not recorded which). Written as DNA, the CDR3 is TGTGCCAGCAGCTTATCAGCAGGGTGGACTAACTATGGCTACACCTTC. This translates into CASSLSAGWTNYGYTF.